What follows is one T cell receptor beta chain and its context. The antigen is not known. This CDR3 has 13 residues. Trimming removed 1 base from V and 3 bases from J, with 10 bases in between. From germline, CDR1 is SQVTM and CDR2 ANQGSEA. This specimen comes from a study of post-analysis software for immune sequencing data. Study at large: There were relapsing-remitting, secondary progressive and progressive-relapsing multiple sclerosis among the disease courses included.

Unique-molecular-identifier-tagged TCR beta cDNA libraries were used. About 500,000 cDNA molecules came from approximately 1 to 10 million T cells. Via MiXCR, TCRdb re-called the PCR reads, giving one row per CDR3 protein. Counted here are 650,000 to 900,000 distinct CDR3 sequences, around 46% occurring once; the ten biggest clones make up 4.9%. Study-level findings and limits: Controls had lower frequencies than patients of about 5 TRBV segments, which included TRBV5-6, TRBV5-1 and TRBV20-1. Compared against controls, patients with multiple sclerosis displayed significantly lower normalized Chao1 diversity.

The rearrangement links TRBV29-1 to TRBJ2-7; D is tentatively TRBD1 or TRBD2 (7 bases each). The clonotype was recovered from a girl aged 5-17 years with multiple sclerosis. Sequenced sample: blood. This CDR3 is CSVEARGGYEQYF. For the CDR3, the DNA is TGCAGCGTTGAAGCCAGGGGGGGCTACGAGCAGTACTTC.